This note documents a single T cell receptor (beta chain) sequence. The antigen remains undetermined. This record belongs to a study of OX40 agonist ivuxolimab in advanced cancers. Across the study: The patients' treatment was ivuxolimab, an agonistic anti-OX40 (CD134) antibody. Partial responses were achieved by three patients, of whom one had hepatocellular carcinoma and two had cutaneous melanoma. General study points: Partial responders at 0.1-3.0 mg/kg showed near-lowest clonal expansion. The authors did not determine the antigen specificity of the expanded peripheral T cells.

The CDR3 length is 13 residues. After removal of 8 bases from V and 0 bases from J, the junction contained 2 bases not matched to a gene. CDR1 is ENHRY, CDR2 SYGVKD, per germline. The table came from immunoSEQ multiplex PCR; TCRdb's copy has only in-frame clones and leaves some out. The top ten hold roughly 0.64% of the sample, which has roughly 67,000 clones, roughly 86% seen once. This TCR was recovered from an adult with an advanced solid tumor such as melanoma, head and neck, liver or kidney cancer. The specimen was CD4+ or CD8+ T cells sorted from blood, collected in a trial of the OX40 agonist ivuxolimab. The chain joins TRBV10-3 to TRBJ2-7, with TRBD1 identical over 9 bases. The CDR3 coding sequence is TGTGCCATCGGGACAGGGAACTCCTACGAGCAGTACTTC. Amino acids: CAIGTGNSYEQYF.